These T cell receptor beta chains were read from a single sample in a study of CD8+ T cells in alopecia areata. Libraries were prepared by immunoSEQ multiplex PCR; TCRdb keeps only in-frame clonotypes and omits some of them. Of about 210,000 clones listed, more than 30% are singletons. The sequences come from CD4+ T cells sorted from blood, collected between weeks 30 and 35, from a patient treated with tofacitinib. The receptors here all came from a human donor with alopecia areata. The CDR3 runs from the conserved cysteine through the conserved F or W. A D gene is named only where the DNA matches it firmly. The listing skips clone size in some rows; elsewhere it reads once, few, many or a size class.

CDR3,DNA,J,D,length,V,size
CASSASSGGWEGYTF,TGTGCCAGCAGCGCTTCCAGTGGGGGCTGGGAGGGCTACACCTTC,TRBJ1-2,.,15,TRBV7-6,.
CASSVVETATYGYTF,TGTGCCAGCAGCGTAGTGGAGACAGCGACCTATGGCTACACCTTC,TRBJ1-2,.,15,TRBV9,.
CSASQLDTQYF,TGCAGTGCTAGCCAGCTTGATACGCAGTATTTT,TRBJ2-3,.,11,TRBV20-1,.
CASSFRDTDTQYF,TGCGCCAGCAGCTTTAGGGACACAGATACGCAGTATTTT,TRBJ2-3,.,13,TRBV5-1,few
CASSLGGLMNTEAFF,TGTGCCAGCAGCTTGGGTGGATTGATGAACACTGAAGCTTTCTTT,TRBJ1-1,.,15,TRBV27,.
CASSLRWGSLGYTF,TGTGCCAGCAGTTTACGCTGGGGCAGTCTTGGCTACACCTTC,TRBJ1-2,.,14,TRBV27,.
CAWRSGRVRTEAFF,TGTGCCTGGAGATCGGGCAGGGTTAGGACTGAAGCTTTCTTT,TRBJ1-1,.,14,TRBV30,.
CSGRTSGRSGELFF,TGCAGCGGGAGGACTAGCGGGCGTTCCGGGGAGCTGTTTTTT,TRBJ2-2,TRBD2,14,TRBV29-1,few
CASGYRATNEKLFF,TGCGCCAGCGGATACAGGGCAACTAATGAAAAACTGTTTTTT,TRBJ1-4,.,14,TRBV23-1,many
CASIPLRGGTQFF,TGTGCCAGTATCCCCTTGCGGGGAGGAACGCAGTTCTTC,TRBJ2-1,.,13,TRBV19,.
CASSLETGDEKLFF,TGCGCCAGCAGCTTGGAGACAGGAGATGAAAAACTGTTTTTT,TRBJ1-4,.,14,TRBV5-1,.
CASSEYRRSTNTHTDTQYF,TGTGCCAGCAGTGAGTATCGGAGGAGCACCAACACACACACAGATACGCAGTATTTT,TRBJ2-3,.,19,TRBV6-1,few
CASSQDAAGALSYNEQFF,TGCGCCAGCAGCCAAGATGCAGCGGGAGCACTATCCTACAATGAGCAGTTCTTC,TRBJ2-1,TRBD2,18,TRBV4-1,.
CASSYRIGDTQYF,TGTGCCAGCAGTTACCGTATTGGGGACACGCAGTATTTT,TRBJ2-3,.,13,TRBV6-5,few
CASSRTGDAGNTIYF,TGTGCCAGCAGTAGGACAGGGGACGCTGGAAACACCATATATTTT,TRBJ1-3,TRBD1,15,TRBV6-5,few
CASTLGAGGRSYEQYF,TGCGCCAGCACCCTTGGAGCGGGGGGACGCTCCTACGAGCAGTACTTC,TRBJ2-7,TRBD2,16,TRBV5-1,.
CASSLVPNVPSYGYTF,TGTGCCAGCAGCTTAGTCCCGAATGTCCCTTCCTATGGCTACACCTTC,TRBJ1-2,.,16,TRBV7-9,few
CASPTVEGDTQYF,TGTGCCAGCCCCACCGTGGAGGGAGATACGCAGTATTTT,TRBJ2-3,.,13,TRBV6-5,.
CASSSRTGNTGELFF,TGTGCCAGCAGCTCCAGGACAGGGAACACCGGGGAGCTGTTTTTT,TRBJ2-2,TRBD1,15,TRBV7-9,many
CASSVTRTYEQYF,TGTGCCAGCAGTGTGACACGTACCTACGAGCAGTACTTC,TRBJ2-7,.,13,TRBV2,.
CASSALRDYNYEQYF,TGTGCCAGCAGTGCACTACGAGATTACAACTACGAGCAGTACTTC,TRBJ2-7,.,15,TRBV6-1,.
CASNARGTDYGYTF,TGTGCCAGCAATGCCCGGGGGACAGACTATGGCTACACCTTC,TRBJ1-2,TRBD1,14,TRBV6-1,.
CASSFLDTTNTEAFF,TGTGCCAGCAGCTTCCTAGACACTACGAACACTGAAGCTTTCTTT,TRBJ1-1,.,15,TRBV11-2,many
CASSRDREQYF,TGCGCCAGCAGCAGGGACCGCGAGCAGTACTTC,TRBJ2-7,.,11,TRBV4-1,.
CASSLGGSRSYNEQFF,TGCGCCAGCAGCTTGGGGGGGAGCCGCTCCTACAATGAGCAGTTCTTC,TRBJ2-1,.,16,TRBV5-1,.
CASRASSGANVLTF,TGTGCCAGCAGGGCGAGCTCTGGGGCCAACGTCCTGACTTTC,TRBJ2-6,.,14,TRBV7-9,.